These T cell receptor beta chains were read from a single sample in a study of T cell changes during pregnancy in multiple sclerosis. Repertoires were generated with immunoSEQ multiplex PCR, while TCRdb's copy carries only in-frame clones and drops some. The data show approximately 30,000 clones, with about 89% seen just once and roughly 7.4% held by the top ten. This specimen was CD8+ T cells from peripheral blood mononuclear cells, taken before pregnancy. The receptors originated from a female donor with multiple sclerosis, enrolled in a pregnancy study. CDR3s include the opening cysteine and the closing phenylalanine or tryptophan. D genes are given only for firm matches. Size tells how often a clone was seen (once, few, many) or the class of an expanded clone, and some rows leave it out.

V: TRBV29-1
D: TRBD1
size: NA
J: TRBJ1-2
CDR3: CSAGTGNHGYTF
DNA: TGCAGCGCCGGGACAGGGAACCATGGCTACACCTTC

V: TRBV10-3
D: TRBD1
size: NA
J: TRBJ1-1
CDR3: CAISVGQGMRTEAFF
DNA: TGTGCCATCAGTGTAGGACAGGGAATGAGGACTGAAGCTTTCTTT

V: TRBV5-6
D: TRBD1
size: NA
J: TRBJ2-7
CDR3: CASNLDRAHEQYF
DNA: TGTGCCAGCAATCTGGACAGGGCCCACGAGCAGTACTTC

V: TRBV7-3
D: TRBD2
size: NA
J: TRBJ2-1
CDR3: CASSPAPIAGAPYNEQFF
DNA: TGTGCCAGCAGCCCAGCCCCAATAGCGGGGGCCCCCTACAATGAGCAGTTCTTC

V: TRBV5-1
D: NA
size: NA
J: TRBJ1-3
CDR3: CASSLGGTGNTIYF
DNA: TGCGCCAGCAGCTTGGGAGGGACTGGAAACACCATATATTTT

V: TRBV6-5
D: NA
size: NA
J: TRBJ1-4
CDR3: CASSYAGAGEKLFF
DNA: TGTGCCAGCAGTTACGCGGGGGCGGGTGAAAAACTGTTTTTT

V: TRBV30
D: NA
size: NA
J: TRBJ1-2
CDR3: CAWAGLPYQGYTF
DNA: TGTGCCTGGGCGGGACTCCCCTACCAAGGCTACACCTTC

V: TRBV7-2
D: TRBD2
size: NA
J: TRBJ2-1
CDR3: CASSLLRGGLNEQFF
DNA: TGTGCCAGCAGCTTACTCCGGGGGGGCCTAAATGAGCAGTTCTTC

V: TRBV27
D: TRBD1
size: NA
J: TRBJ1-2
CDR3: CASSLGGGNGYTF
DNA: TGTGCCAGCAGTTTAGGAGGGGGCAATGGCTACACCTTC

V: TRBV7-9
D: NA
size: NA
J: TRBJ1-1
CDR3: CASSPRGRQEAFF
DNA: TGTGCCAGCAGTCCGCGGGGCCGACAAGAAGCTTTCTTT

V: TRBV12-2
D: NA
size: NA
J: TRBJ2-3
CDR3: CASRLLTSGRSTDTQYF
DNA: TGTGCAAGTCGCTTATTAACTAGCGGGAGAAGCACAGATACGCAGTATTTT

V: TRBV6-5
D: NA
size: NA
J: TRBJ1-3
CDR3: CASRGSTGNTIYF
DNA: TGTGCCAGCAGGGGCAGTACTGGAAACACCATATATTTT

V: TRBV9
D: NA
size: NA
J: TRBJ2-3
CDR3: CASSDRDTTDTQYF
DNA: TGTGCCAGCAGCGACCGGGATACCACAGATACGCAGTATTTT

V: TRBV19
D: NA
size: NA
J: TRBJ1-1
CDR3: CASGTEITEAFF
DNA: TGTGCCAGCGGTACAGAGATCACTGAAGCTTTCTTT

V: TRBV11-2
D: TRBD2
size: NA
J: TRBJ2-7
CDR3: CASSLLGLAGAYEQYF
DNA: TGTGCCAGCAGCTTACTGGGACTAGCGGGGGCCTACGAGCAGTACTTC

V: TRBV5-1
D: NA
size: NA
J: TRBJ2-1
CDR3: CASSVGGPYNEQFF
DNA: TGCGCCAGCAGCGTCGGGGGGCCCTACAATGAGCAGTTCTTC

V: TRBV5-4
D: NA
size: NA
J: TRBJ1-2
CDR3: CASSLGGGYGYTF
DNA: TGTGCCAGCAGCTTGGGGGGAGGCTATGGCTACACCTTC

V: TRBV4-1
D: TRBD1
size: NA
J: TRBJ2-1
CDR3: CASSQEGGQNEQFF
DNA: TGCGCCAGCAGCCAAGAAGGGGGCCAAAATGAGCAGTTCTTC

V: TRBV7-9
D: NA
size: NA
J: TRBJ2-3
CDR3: CASRGTVSSTDTQYF
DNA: TGTGCCAGCAGGGGGACTGTATCTAGCACAGATACGCAGTATTTT

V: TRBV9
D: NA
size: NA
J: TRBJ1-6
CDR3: CASSAGLSNSPLHF
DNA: TGTGCCAGCAGCGCAGGACTGAGTAATTCACCCCTCCACTTT

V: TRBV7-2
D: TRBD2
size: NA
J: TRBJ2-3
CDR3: CASSLAASGGRDTQYF
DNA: TGTGCCAGCAGCTTAGCTGCTAGCGGGGGGAGGGATACGCAGTATTTT

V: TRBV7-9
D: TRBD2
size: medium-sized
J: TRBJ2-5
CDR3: CASSSGVAGEYQETQYF
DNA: TGTGCCAGCAGCTCCGGGGTAGCGGGGGAGTACCAAGAGACCCAGTACTTC

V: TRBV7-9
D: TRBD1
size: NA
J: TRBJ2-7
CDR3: CASSADRGPAAYF
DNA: TGTGCCAGCAGCGCCGACAGGGGGCCCGCCGCGTACTTC

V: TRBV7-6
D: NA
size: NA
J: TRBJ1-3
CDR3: CASSLGADPGNTIYF
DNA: TGTGCCAGCAGCTTAGGGGCAGACCCTGGAAACACCATATATTTT

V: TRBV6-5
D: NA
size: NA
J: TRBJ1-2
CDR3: CASRGAYNYGYTF
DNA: TGTGCCAGCAGGGGGGCCTATAACTATGGCTACACCTTC

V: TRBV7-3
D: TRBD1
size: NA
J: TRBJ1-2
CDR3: CASSLATLLTGEKNGYTF
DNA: TGTGCCAGCAGCTTAGCTACCCTCCTGACAGGGGAGAAGAATGGCTACACCTTC